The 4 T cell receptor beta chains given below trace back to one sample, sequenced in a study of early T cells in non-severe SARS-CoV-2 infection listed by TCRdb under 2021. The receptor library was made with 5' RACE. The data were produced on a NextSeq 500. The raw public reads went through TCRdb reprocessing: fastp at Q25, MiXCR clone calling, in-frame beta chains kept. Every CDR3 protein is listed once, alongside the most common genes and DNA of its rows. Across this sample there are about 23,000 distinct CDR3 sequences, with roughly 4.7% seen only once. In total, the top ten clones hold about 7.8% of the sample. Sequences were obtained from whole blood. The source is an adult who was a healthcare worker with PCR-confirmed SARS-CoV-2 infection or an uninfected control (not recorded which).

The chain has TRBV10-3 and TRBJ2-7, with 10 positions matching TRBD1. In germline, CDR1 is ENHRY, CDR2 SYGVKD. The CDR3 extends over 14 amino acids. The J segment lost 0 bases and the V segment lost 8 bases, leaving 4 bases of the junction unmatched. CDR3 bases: TGTGCCATCGGCCGGGACAGGGGCTCCTACGAGCAGTACTTC. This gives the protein CAIGRDRGSYEQYF.

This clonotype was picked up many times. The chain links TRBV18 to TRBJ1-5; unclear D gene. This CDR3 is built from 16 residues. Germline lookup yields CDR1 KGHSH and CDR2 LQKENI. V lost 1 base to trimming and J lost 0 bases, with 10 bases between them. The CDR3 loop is CASSPQHDLSNQPQHF. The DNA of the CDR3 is TGTGCCAGCTCACCACAGCACGACCTTAGCAATCAGCCCCAGCATTTT.

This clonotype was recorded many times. The CDR3 sequence is CASTRGQDRLAKNIQYF. The DNA of the CDR3 is TGTGCCAGCACCCGCGGACAAGACCGTCTAGCCAAAAACATTCAGTACTTC. The chain links TRBV28 to TRBJ2-4, with D perhaps TRBD1 (5 bases). This CDR3 is 17 amino acids long. In germline, CDR1 is MDHEN, CDR2 SYDVKM. V dropped 7 bases and J dropped 0 bases, with 19 bases sitting between them.

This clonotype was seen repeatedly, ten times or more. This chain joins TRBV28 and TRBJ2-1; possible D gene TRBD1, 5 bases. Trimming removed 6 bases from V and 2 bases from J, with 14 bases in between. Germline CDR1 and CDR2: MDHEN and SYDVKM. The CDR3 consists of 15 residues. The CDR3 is CASSTGAAPYNEQFF. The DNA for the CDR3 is TGTGCCAGCAGCACTGGGGCCGCCCCCTACAATGAGCAGTTCTTC.